Shown below are 29 T cell receptor beta chains from a single sample sequenced in a study of glioma-infiltrating T cells after dendritic cell vaccination. TCRdb's table, derived via immunoSEQ multiplex PCR, lists solely in-frame clones and lacks some. The sample has about 92,000 clones; 85% to 90% are singletons. The starting material was blood, obtained before dendritic cell vaccination. The receptors derive from a human donor with glioblastoma.

The genes are TRBV19 and TRBJ2-7; TRBD2 might be the D (8 bases). Germline-derived CDR1 and CDR2 are LNHDA and SQIVND (reference sequence). The CDR3 is made up of 15 amino acids. Trimming took 6 bases from V and 3 from J, leaving 18 bases between them. The CDR3 DNA sequence: TGTGCCAGTAGGGAGACAGGGAGCGGGAGCTACGAGCAGTACTTC. This gives the protein CASRETGSGSYEQYF.

The rearrangement uses TRBV5-1 and TRBJ1-2, with TRBD1 as a possible D gene (5 bases). Germline loops: CDR1 SGHRS, CDR2 YFSETQ. The CDR3 covers 14 residues. With 0 bases removed from V and 5 bases from J, the gap between germline ends came to 11 bases. CDR3 coding DNA: TGCGCCAGCAGCTTGGGCAGGGTCGGGTATGGCTACACCTTC. It yields the protein CASSLGRVGYGYTF.

The chain joins TRBV4-3 to TRBJ1-5, with D uncertain. Germline V gene data show CDR1 as LGHNA and CDR2 as YSLEER. This CDR3 spans 14 amino acids. Trimming took 0 bases from V and 4 from J, leaving 7 bases between them. DNA of the CDR3: TGCGCCAGCAGCCAAGATTCCGGGAATCAGCCCCAGCATTTT. Its translation: CASSQDSGNQPQHF.

The CDR3 DNA is TGTGCTCTCCGGGACAACTCCTACAATGAGCAGTTCTTC. It translates to CALRDNSYNEQFF. The V call is TRBV13, the J call TRBJ2-1; possible D gene TRBD1, 6 bases. Germline loops: CDR1 PRHDT, CDR2 FYEKMQ (reference sequence). This CDR3 has 13 amino acids.

The chain employs TRBV5-1 and TRBJ1-2; 7 positions agree with TRBD1. The V gene end was trimmed by 0 bases and the J gene end by 6 bases; junction bases not matched to a gene: 5. CDR3 length: 14 residues. Per the germline V gene, CDR1 is SGHRS and CDR2 is YFSETQ. CDR3 region: CASSLESDRDGYTF. The CDR3 DNA reads TGCGCCAGCAGCTTGGAATCCGACAGGGATGGCTACACCTTC.

A remark on this clone: This sample also contains other DNA sequences that code for the same CDR3. The rearrangement uses TRBV9 and TRBJ2-5; D possibly corresponds to TRBD2 (5 bases). In germline, CDR1 is SGDLS, CDR2 YYNGEE. There are 15 residues in the CDR3. Trimming took 0 bases from V and 2 from J, leaving 11 bases between them. In DNA form, the CDR3 reads TGTGCCAGCAGCGTAGGTGGGAGCCTTCAAGAGACCCAGTACTTC. Encoded protein: CASSVGGSLQETQYF.

This chain links TRBV7-2 with TRBJ2-7; the match to TRBD2 covers 11 bases. CDR3 length equals 15 residues. With 5 bases clipped from V and 3 bases from J, the junction kept 6 bases outside the gene matches. Germline CDR1 is SGHTA and CDR2 is FQGNSA. The CDR3: CASSPIAGGNYEQYF. The CDR3 DNA is TGTGCCAGCAGCCCCATAGCGGGGGGGAACTACGAGCAGTACTTC.

The chain recombines TRBV5-6 with TRBJ2-7, with 10 bases that match TRBD2. The CDR3 extends over 16 amino acids. V lost 0 bases to trimming and J lost 1 base; unmatched junction nucleotides: 4. Germline V CDR1 and CDR2: SGHDT, YYEEEE. CDR3 DNA sequence: TGTGCCAGCAGCTTGGGGCTAGCGGGAGTGTCCTACGAGCAGTACTTC. Residues: CASSLGLAGVSYEQYF.

CDR3 sequence reads: CASSSLPGYTDTQYF. CDR3 DNA: TGTGCCAGCAGCTCACTACCGGGTTACACAGATACGCAGTATTTT. The chain uses TRBV7-8 and TRBJ2-3; D is unclear. V lost 4 bases, J lost 2 bases, and 13 bases lay in between. Germline V gene lookup returns CDR1 SGHVS and CDR2 FQNEAQ. The CDR3 has 15 residues.

The chain carries TRBV6-1 and TRBJ1-1, with D unclear. The CDR3 has 14 residues. Germline loops: CDR1 MNHNS, CDR2 SASEGT. The ends were cut back, 3 bases at V and 4 bases at J, with 12 bases in the middle. CDR3 sequence: CASSERGEGTEAFF. In DNA form, the CDR3 reads TGTGCCAGCAGTGAGCGGGGTGAAGGCACTGAAGCTTTCTTT.

The V gene is TRBV13, the J gene TRBJ2-3, with 11 bases aligning to TRBD2. Germline trimming cut 3 bases from V and 0 bases from J; bases unmatched to any gene: 8. CDR1 and CDR2 (germline): PRHDT, FYEKMQ (reference sequence). This CDR3 contains 18 residues. The CDR3 sequence: CASSLVGTSGRSTDTQYF. The CDR3 DNA reads TGTGCCAGCAGCTTGGTAGGGACTAGCGGAAGGAGCACAGATACGCAGTATTTT.

Points on this clone: The same CDR3 arises from other DNA sequences in this sample as well. J is TRBJ2-7 and V is TRBV5-4; unclear D gene. Between the trimmed V and J ends, which lost 4 bases and 1 base, there was a span of 18 bases. The germline gives CDR1 SGHNT, CDR2 YYREEE (reference sequence). This CDR3 has 16 amino acids. The CDR3: CASSQSGLKRSYEQYF. In nucleotides, the CDR3 is TGTGCCAGCAGCCAATCCGGCCTAAAGCGATCCTACGAGCAGTACTTC.

The chain uses TRBV5-4 and TRBJ1-2, with 7 bases that match TRBD1. J lost 3 bases, V lost 3 bases, and 5 bases had no gene match. The V gene's germline CDR1 is SGHNT and CDR2 YYREEE (reference sequence). This CDR3 region has 14 residues. In nucleotides, the CDR3 is TGTGCCAGCAGCTCACAGACAGGGTACTATGGCTACACCTTC. It specifies CASSSQTGYYGYTF.

The chain uses TRBV29-1 and TRBJ2-7; D might be TRBD2 (6 bases). The CDR3 length is 14 residues. Between the trimmed V and J ends, which lost 4 bases and 4 bases, there was a span of 17 bases. The V gene's germline CDR1 is SQVTM and CDR2 ANQGSEA. CDR3 DNA: TGCAGCGTTGGAAAGGGAGGTCTAAGATACGAGCAGTACTTC. Protein: CSVGKGGLRYEQYF.

The V call is TRBV4-3, the J call TRBJ2-1; D remains ambiguous. Germline values: CDR1 LGHNA, CDR2 YSLEER. The CDR3 contains 15 residues. Trimming removed 4 bases from V and 1 base from J, with 11 bases in between. CDR3 nucleotides: TGCGCCAGCAGCCCACGACTCGGGTCCTACAATGAGCAGTTCTTC. Its protein product is CASSPRLGSYNEQFF.

This sequence joins TRBV5-1 and TRBJ2-1; 12 bases map to TRBD2. The CDR3 is made up of 15 amino acids. Per germline, CDR1 SGHRS and CDR2 YFSETQ. V was clipped by 4 bases and J by 7 bases; unmatched bases: 6. CDR3: CASSRLAGASNEQFF. The CDR3 coding sequence is TGCGCCAGCAGCAGACTAGCGGGAGCGTCGAATGAGCAGTTCTTC.

This clone was counted a single time. The rearrangement uses TRBV2 and TRBJ1-3, with D possibly TRBD1 on 6 matching bases. CDR3 size: 16 residues. Trimming left V 6 bases short and J 0 bases short, with 15 bases between. Germline lookup yields CDR1 SNHLY and CDR2 FYNNEI. DNA of the CDR3: TGTGCCAGCAGCCCAGGGGCACAACTCTCTGGAAACACCATATATTTT. It specifies CASSPGAQLSGNTIYF.

The V and J genes are TRBV28 and TRBJ2-1; 7 bases match TRBD1. The CDR3 is made up of 16 amino acids. From germline, CDR1 is MDHEN and CDR2 SYDVKM. J lost 4 bases, V lost 6 bases, and 12 bases had no gene match. In nucleotides, the CDR3 is TGTGCCAGCAGAGCTCCGAGGGGGCGCCTTTACAATGAGCAGTTCTTC. It is translated as CASRAPRGRLYNEQFF.

Concerning this clone: Compared with germline, one end of the junction differs, possibly owing to a read error. The chain joins TRBV6-1 to TRBJ1-2, with 7 positions matching TRBD1. Looked up from germline, CDR1 is MNHNS and CDR2 is SASEGT. The CDR3 has 14 residues. This CDR3 reads CASNENRGMVGYTF. The CDR3 DNA follows: TGTGCCAGCAATGAAAACAGGGGTATGGTTGGCTACACCTTC.

J is TRBJ2-2 and V is TRBV19, with TRBD2 as a possible D gene (6 bases). The V end was cut by 9 bases, the J end by 4 bases, with 15 bases between. The CDR3 consists of 14 residues. CDR1 is LNHDA, CDR2 SQIVND, per germline (reference sequence). Here the CDR3 reads CASHPAGGTGELFF. CDR3 coding DNA: TGTGCCAGCCATCCGGCCGGGGGCACCGGGGAGCTGTTTTTT.

A few counts support this clone. This chain's CDR3 is CASSYTYGSNYGYTF. The CDR3 DNA is TGTGCCAGCAGCTATACGTACGGTTCTAACTATGGCTACACCTTC. The chain joins TRBV7-2 to TRBJ1-2; D unresolved. Germline lookup yields CDR1 SGHTA and CDR2 FQGNSA. Trimming took 4 bases from V and 0 from J, leaving 12 bases between them. The length of the CDR3 is 15 residues.

The chain has TRBV27 and TRBJ1-5, with no clear D. V dropped 5 bases and J dropped 0 bases, with 11 bases sitting between them. The CDR3 runs 15 residues. Germline CDR1 MNHEY, CDR2 SMNVEV (reference sequence). The CDR3 bases are TGTGCCAGCAGTACCGCGGGTTATAGCAATCAGCCCCAGCATTTT. Protein: CASSTAGYSNQPQHF.

CDR3 in amino acids: CASSTMDRPNYGYTF. CDR3 sequence (DNA): TGTGCCAGTAGTACTATGGACAGGCCTAACTATGGCTACACCTTC. This sequence joins TRBV19 and TRBJ1-2; 7 nucleotides align to TRBD1. The CDR3 extends over 15 amino acids. CDR1 and CDR2 (germline): LNHDA, SQIVND (reference sequence). Trimming at V came to 4 bases and at J to 0 bases, leaving 5 bases not matched to a gene.

This clone was detected only once. V usage is TRBV25-1 and J usage is TRBJ1-2, with 10 bases fitting TRBD1. The CDR3 spans 15 residues. Germline V CDR1 and CDR2: MGHDK, SYGVNS. V gave up 1 base and J gave up 3 bases; unmatched junction bases: 2. In DNA, the CDR3 is TGTGCCAGCAGTGAATCGGGGACAGGGGACTATGGCTACACCTTC. Protein sequence: CASSESGTGDYGYTF.

This chain joins TRBV5-8 and TRBJ2-3, with 10 bases that match TRBD1. J was trimmed by 1 base and V by 4 bases; bases with no gene match: 3. CDR3 length equals 15 residues. The germline V gene has CDR1 SGHTS and CDR2 YDEGEE. CDR3 DNA sequence: TGTGCCAGCAGCCACGGGACAGGGGGCACAGATACGCAGTATTTT. It translates to CASSHGTGGTDTQYF.

This chain links TRBV7-2 with TRBJ1-4; TRBD1 is a possible D gene (5 bases). Germline V gene sequence: CDR1 SGHTA, CDR2 FQGNSA. Trimming stripped 1 base from V and 7 bases from J, with 22 bases between. The CDR3 has 18 residues. In DNA, the CDR3 is TGTGCCAGCAGCTTAGTACCCTCGCCAGGGCGGATGGGTGAAAAACTGTTTTTT. It specifies CASSLVPSPGRMGEKLFF.

The gene calls are TRBV25-1 and TRBJ1-1; D call uncertain. The germline V gene has CDR1 MGHDK and CDR2 SYGVNS. This CDR3 comprises 14 residues. The V gene lost 4 bases and the J gene lost 4 bases, with 13 bases spanning the gap. The CDR3 region is CASSVSTGGTEAFF. The CDR3 DNA reads as TGTGCCAGCAGTGTATCCACTGGAGGCACTGAAGCTTTCTTT. Variable domain in full (rest from reference TRBV25-1 and TRBJ1-1): EADIYQTPRYLVIGTGKKITLECSQTMGHDKMYWYQQDPGMELHLIHYSYGVNSTEKGDLSSESTVSRIRTEHFPLTLESARPSHTSQYLCASSVSTGGTEAFFGQGTRLTVV.

The gene calls are TRBV7-2 and TRBJ1-2; 7 nucleotides agree with TRBD1. The CDR3 has 16 residues. Germline V gene sequence: CDR1 SGHTA, CDR2 FQGNSA. Trimming took 5 bases from V and 0 from J; bases not matched to a gene: 9. The CDR3 sequence: CASSPPARGPNYGYTF. The CDR3 DNA sequence: TGTGCCAGCAGCCCCCCCGCGAGGGGGCCTAACTATGGCTACACCTTC.

Points on this clone: At one end, the junction sequence differs from germline, possibly due to a read error. Within the sample, other DNA sequences also encode this same CDR3. The CDR3 here is CASSLGQGGNEQFF. The CDR3 DNA reads as TGTGCCAGCAGCTTAGGACAGGGGGGGAATGAGCAATTCTTC. This chain connects TRBV7-6 to TRBJ2-1, with TRBD1 identical over 9 bases. The CDR3 totals 14 residues. Germline V gene sequence: CDR1 SGHVS, CDR2 FNYEAQ.